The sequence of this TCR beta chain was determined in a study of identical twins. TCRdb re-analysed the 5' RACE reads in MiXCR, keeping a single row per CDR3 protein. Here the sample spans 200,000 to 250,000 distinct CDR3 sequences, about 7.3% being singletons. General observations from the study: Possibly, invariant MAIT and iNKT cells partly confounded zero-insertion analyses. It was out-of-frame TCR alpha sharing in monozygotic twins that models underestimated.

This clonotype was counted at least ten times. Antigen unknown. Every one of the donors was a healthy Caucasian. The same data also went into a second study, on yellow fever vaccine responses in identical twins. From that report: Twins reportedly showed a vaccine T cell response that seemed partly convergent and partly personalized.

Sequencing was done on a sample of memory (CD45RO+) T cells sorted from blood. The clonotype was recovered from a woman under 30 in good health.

CDR3 bases: TGCGCCAGCAGTTTTAGCGGGAGTGGGAATGAGCAGTTCTTC. Translation: CASSFSGSGNEQFF. This chain joins TRBV5-1 and TRBJ2-1; 9 bases fit TRBD2. The V gene's germline CDR1 is SGHRS and CDR2 YFSETQ. The CDR3 extends over 14 amino acids. V was clipped by 5 bases and J by 7 bases; unmatched bases: 7.